A single sample is the source of the 16 T cell receptor beta chains below, sequenced in a study of T-cell memory formation after mild COVID-19. TCRdb passed the 5' RACE reads through MiXCR, listing each CDR3 protein once. The sample has some 200,000 distinct CDR3 sequences; roughly 10% are singletons. The specimen was PBMCs or a T cell subset sorted from them (not recorded which). These receptor sequences come from a man aged 18 to 30 who had mild COVID-19 (a few samples of this study predate the infection). Cell type and time point are not known.

The chain combines TRBV4-3 with TRBJ1-2, with D unclear. The CDR3 length is 14 residues. V lost 0 bases to trimming and J lost 8 bases, with 13 bases between them. Germline CDR1 and CDR2: LGHNA and YSLEER. The CDR3 protein is CASSQELPAEGYTF. In DNA, the CDR3 is TGCGCCAGCAGCCAAGAGTTGCCCGCCGAAGGCTACACCTTC.

This clonotype occurred a few times. V gene TRBV9 combines with J gene TRBJ1-1, with a tentative D call TRBD1 (6 bases). The CDR3 length is 15 residues. Germline V CDR1 and CDR2: SGDLS, YYNGEE. Between the trimmed V and J ends, which lost 2 bases and 4 bases, there was a span of 15 bases. This chain's CDR3 is CASSVGGREITEAFF. CDR3 bases: TGTGCCAGCAGCGTCGGGGGGCGTGAGATCACTGAAGCTTTCTTT. The variable domain in full, with the rest retrieved from reference TRBV9 and TRBJ1-1, is DSGVTQTPKHLITATGQRVTLRCSPRSGDLSVYWYQQSLDQGLQFLIQYYNGEERAKGNILERFSAQQFPDLHSELNLSSLELGDSALYFCASSVGGREITEAFFGQGTRLTVV.

This clonotype appeared a few times. The rearrangement joins TRBV5-4 to TRBJ2-1; D gene ambiguous. CDR3 length equals 15 residues. Germline V gene lookup returns CDR1 SGHNT and CDR2 YYREEE (reference sequence). V was clipped by 1 base and J by 4 bases, with 12 bases between them. CDR3 protein: CASSLREQLYNEQFF. CDR3 coding DNA: TGTGCCAGCAGCTTGCGTGAACAGTTATACAATGAGCAGTTCTTC.

The chain links TRBV4-3 to TRBJ2-5; D is perhaps TRBD2 (6 bases). This CDR3 region has 13 residues. V lost 0 bases and J 5 bases, leaving 7 bases between the germline ends. CDR1 and CDR2 (germline): LGHNA, YSLEER. In DNA, the CDR3 is TGCGCCAGCAGCCAAGATCGGGGGGAGACCCAGTACTTC. This encodes CASSQDRGETQYF.

This clonotype was observed a handful of times. The chain employs TRBV28 and TRBJ1-5; D not certain. This CDR3 region has 16 residues. The germline V gene encodes CDR1 MDHEN and CDR2 SYDVKM. Trimming removed 8 bases at V and 2 bases at J, with 19 bases between. The CDR3 loop is CASGPGGEGGNQPQHF. In nucleotides, the CDR3 is TGTGCCAGCGGGCCTGGCGGGGAGGGTGGCAATCAGCCCCAGCATTTT.

In its sample, this clonotype was seen a few times. This chain connects TRBV9 to TRBJ2-3; possibly TRBD2 for D (5 bases). Germline loops: CDR1 SGDLS, CDR2 YYNGEE. Trimming left V 5 bases short and J 6 bases short, with 13 bases between. The CDR3 runs 13 residues. CDR3 DNA sequence: TGTGCCAGCAGAAATACCTTAGCGGATACGCAGTATTTT. Its translation is CASRNTLADTQYF.

At least ten counts were recorded for this clonotype. The gene calls are TRBV12-3 or TRBV12-4 and TRBJ1-5; 10 bases match TRBD1. Trimming removed 6 bases from V and 6 bases from J; junction bases left unmatched: 5. The CDR3 is 14 residues long. The CDR3 spells CASSLGTGVQPQHF. The CDR3 DNA reads TGTGCCAGCAGCCTCGGGACAGGGGTTCAGCCCCAGCATTTT.

This clonotype has just a few counts. The rearrangement uses TRBV7-8 and TRBJ1-5; 8 bases match TRBD1. The germline V gene has CDR1 SGHVS and CDR2 FQNEAQ. The CDR3 runs 16 residues. V lost 0 bases, J lost 6 bases, and 7 bases stayed unmatched. In DNA, the CDR3 is TGTGCCAGCAGCTTAGCGAGGAAACAGGGGGGTCAGCCCCAGCATTTT. Its protein product is CASSLARKQGGQPQHF.

In this sample, this clonotype turned up a few times. This chain joins TRBV7-3 and TRBJ2-2; D is ambiguous. CDR1 is SGHTA and CDR2 is FQGTGA in the germline V gene. Trimming removed 11 bases at V and 5 bases at J, with 12 bases between. This CDR3 region has 12 residues. The CDR3 loop reads CADISRTGELFF. In DNA, the CDR3 is TGTGCCGACATATCTAGGACCGGGGAGCTGTTTTTT.

The V and J genes are TRBV2 and TRBJ2-3, with 7 nucleotides matching TRBD2. J lost 2 bases, V lost 10 bases, and 6 bases had no gene match. The germline CDR1 and CDR2 sequences are SNHLY and FYNNEI. The CDR3 runs 13 residues. The CDR3, as DNA: TGTGCCACCAGCGGGGAATTCACAGATACGCAGTATTTT. Translating gives CATSGEFTDTQYF.

This clonotype showed up just a few times. The chain links TRBV4-1 to TRBJ2-1; D is undetermined. This CDR3 spans 17 amino acids. Trimming removed 1 base at V and 0 bases at J, with 13 bases between. Per the germline V gene, CDR1 is MGHRA and CDR2 is YSYEKL. CDR3 protein: CASSQASRTSSYNEQFF. DNA of the CDR3: TGCGCCAGCAGCCAAGCCTCGAGAACGAGCTCCTACAATGAGCAGTTCTTC.

The chain is built from TRBV5-8 and TRBJ1-5; no clear D gene. The CDR3 runs to 16 residues. V was trimmed by 0 bases and J by 2 bases, leaving 12 bases between them. Germline V lookup: CDR1 SGHTS, CDR2 YDEGEE. The CDR3 region is CASSLGTSWGNQPQHF. Here the CDR3 DNA reads TGTGCCAGCAGCTTGGGAACGTCCTGGGGCAATCAGCCCCAGCATTTT.

J is TRBJ2-1 and V is TRBV7-8; no firm D call. The CDR3 contains 13 residues. V was pared by 5 bases and J by 6 bases, with 11 bases between. CDR1 is SGHVS and CDR2 is FQNEAQ in the germline V gene. The CDR3 protein is CASSHSNPNEQFF. In DNA form, the CDR3 reads TGTGCCAGCAGCCATAGCAATCCCAATGAGCAGTTCTTC.

This sequence joins TRBV2 and TRBJ2-2; D may be TRBD1 (6 bases). The germline V and J ends were trimmed by 7 bases and 6 bases, with 9 bases remaining between them. Looked up from germline, CDR1 is SNHLY and CDR2 is FYNNEI. The CDR3 is 12 residues long. For the CDR3, the DNA is TGTGCCAGCAACAGGGAGCCCGGGGAGCTGTTTTTT. Translating gives CASNREPGELFF.

The rearrangement links TRBV19 to TRBJ2-6, with 8 bases fitting TRBD1. V lost 1 base and J lost 0; bases outside the gene matches: 5. The V gene's germline CDR1 is LNHDA and CDR2 SQIVND (reference sequence). This CDR3 has 18 residues. For the CDR3, the DNA is TGTGCCAGTAGTATAGTAACAGGGGGGTACTCTGGGGCCAACGTCCTGACTTTC. This gives the protein CASSIVTGGYSGANVLTF.

This chain connects TRBV9 to TRBJ2-4; maybe TRBD1 (6 bases). The germline CDR1 and CDR2 sequences are SGDLS and YYNGEE. CDR3 length: 14 residues. V lost 4 bases and J 10 bases, leaving 18 bases between the germline ends. Here the CDR3 DNA reads TGTGCCAGCAGCCGCGGACAGCCGGAGTATATTCAGTACTTC. This sequence encodes CASSRGQPEYIQYF. Filled out from reference TRBV9 and TRBJ2-4, the complete variable domain reads DSGVTQTPKHLITATGQRVTLRCSPRSGDLSVYWYQQSLDQGLQFLIQYYNGEERAKGNILERFSAQQFPDLHSELNLSSLELGDSALYFCASSRGQPEYIQYFGAGTRLSVL.